The 31 T cell receptor beta chains below all came from one sample that was sequenced in a study of blood T cell repertoires in COVID-19. TCRdb keeps only in-frame clones here, not all; method: immunoSEQ multiplex PCR. In the table there are around 16,000 clones, about 89% of which are singletons. Specimen: peripheral blood. These receptors all stem from a man of 80 years or more with acute or convalescent COVID-19.

The chain links TRBV10-3 to TRBJ2-7; D uncertain. The CDR3 covers 13 residues. Trimming removed 5 bases at V and 3 bases at J, with 11 bases between. Looked up from germline, CDR1 is ENHRY and CDR2 is SYGVKD. CDR3 protein: CAISWYSGYEQYF. The DNA of the CDR3 is TGTGCCATCAGTTGGTACTCTGGCTACGAGCAGTACTTC.

This chain joins TRBV18 and TRBJ1-3; D possibly corresponds to TRBD1 (6 bases). There are 17 residues in the CDR3. Per germline, CDR1 KGHSH and CDR2 LQKENI. V lost 2 bases to trimming and J lost 0 bases, with 14 bases between them. CDR3 loop: CASSPAGGQSSGNTIYF. CDR3 DNA: TGTGCCAGCTCACCAGCCGGCGGACAGAGCTCTGGAAACACCATATATTTT. The complete variable domain, with remaining parts taken from reference TRBV18 and TRBJ1-3, reads NAGVMQNPRHLVRRRGQEARLRCSPMKGHSHVYWYRQLPEEGLKFMVYLQKENIIDESGMPKERFSAEFPKEGPSILRIQQVVRGDSAAYFCASSPAGGQSSGNTIYFGEGSWLTVV.

V gene TRBV12-5 combines with J gene TRBJ2-1, with 7 bases lining up with TRBD2. Trimming at V came to 5 bases and at J to 4 bases, leaving 5 bases not matched to a gene. This CDR3 has 14 amino acids. Germline V lookup: CDR1 LGHNT, CDR2 FRNRAP. In nucleotides, the CDR3 is TGTGCTAGTGGTCGGGGGGACTCTTACAATGAGCAGTTCTTC. It encodes CASGRGDSYNEQFF. The full variable domain, completed using reference TRBV12-5 and TRBJ2-1, is DARVTQTPRHKVTEMGQEVTMRCQPILGHNTVFWYRQTMMQGLELLAYFRNRAPLDDSGMPKDRFSAEMPDATLATLKIQPSEPRDSAVYFCASGRGDSYNEQFFGPGTRLTVL.

V and J are TRBV11-2 and TRBJ1-6; TRBD1 agrees at 8 bases. This CDR3 is 14 amino acids long. The junction had 3 bases not matched to a gene; V was cut back by 3 bases and J by 8 bases. The V gene's germline CDR1 is SGHAT and CDR2 FQNNGV. CDR3 region: CASSFDRGYSPLHF. For the CDR3, the DNA is TGTGCCAGCAGCTTCGACAGGGGTTATTCACCCCTCCACTTT.

The gene calls are TRBV24-1 and TRBJ2-5; D not resolved. From germline, CDR1 is KGHDR and CDR2 SFDVKD. Trimming removed 4 bases at V and 5 bases at J, with 19 bases between. The CDR3 is made up of 16 amino acids. CDR3 nucleotides: TGTGCCACCAGTGACCCGAGAAAGATAGATCGGGAGACCCAGTACTTC. It codes for CATSDPRKIDRETQYF.

V is TRBV19 and J is TRBJ2-7; a weak D match, TRBD2 (5 bases). The germline gives CDR1 LNHDA, CDR2 SQIVND (reference sequence). V was pared by 4 bases and J by 6 bases, with 13 bases between. This CDR3 region has 13 residues. As DNA, the CDR3 is TGTGCCAGTAGTACCTTAGACCGGGGCGAGCAGTACTTC. This translates into CASSTLDRGEQYF.

The rearrangement joins TRBV7-9 to TRBJ1-4; no definite D call. Trimming removed 1 base at V and 8 bases at J, with 5 bases between. Germline CDR1 SEHNR, CDR2 FQNEAQ (reference sequence). CDR3 length: 12 residues. The CDR3 bases are TGTGCCAGCAGCTTAGGAGGAGAAAAACTGTTTTTT. Protein sequence: CASSLGGEKLFF.

This chain joins TRBV5-4 and TRBJ1-4; D not certain. The CDR3 is 13 amino acids. Germline loops: CDR1 SGHNT, CDR2 YYREEE (reference sequence). Trimming cost V 3 bases and J 7 bases, with 10 bases left between them. CDR3 amino acids: CASSSNGVEKLFF. The CDR3 region has the DNA TGTGCCAGCAGCTCCAACGGGGTTGAAAAACTGTTTTTT.

This clone was found once. The rearrangement links TRBV9 to TRBJ2-3, with a tentative D call TRBD2 (6 bases). The CDR3 consists of 12 residues. Trimming took off 4 bases at V and 9 bases at J, with 12 bases between the two ends. Germline V gene data show CDR1 as SGDLS and CDR2 as YYNGEE. The CDR3 here is CASSSLAETQYF. Here the CDR3 DNA reads TGTGCCAGCAGCTCATTAGCGGAGACGCAGTATTTT.

The gene calls are TRBV11-2 and TRBJ1-1; possible D gene TRBD1, 5 bases. V was trimmed by 6 bases and J by 1 base, leaving 12 bases between them. Germline assignment: CDR1 SGHAT and CDR2 FQNNGV. CDR3 length equals 14 residues. CDR3 nucleotide sequence: TGTGCCAGCAGGGGAGGGGTGGCGAACACTGAAGCTTTCTTT. It specifies CASRGGVANTEAFF.

The V and J genes are TRBV21-1 and TRBJ1-5; the table's D call, TRBD1, has no DNA check behind it. TRBV21-1 is marked as a pseudogene. This CDR3 spans 19 amino acids. The chain's CDR3 is CASSHFQNIVRGPDQPQHF. The CDR3 coding sequence is TGTGCCAGCAGCCACTTCCAAAATATAGTGAGGGGGCCGGATCAGCCCCAGCATTTT.

This chain connects TRBV12-5 to TRBJ1-2; D gene uncertain. V dropped 0 bases and J dropped 7 bases, with 15 bases sitting between them. CDR3 length: 15 amino acids. Germline lookup yields CDR1 LGHNT and CDR2 FRNRAP. DNA of the CDR3: TGTGCTAGTGGTTTGGTTCCTATACCCGAGGGTGGCTACACCTTC. It encodes CASGLVPIPEGGYTF.

V is TRBV5-4 and J is TRBJ1-6, with 8 positions matching TRBD1. The CDR3 runs 14 residues. CDR1 is SGHNT, CDR2 YYREEE, per germline (reference sequence). V lost 4 bases to trimming and J lost 9 bases; unmatched junction nucleotides: 6. CDR3 sequence reads: CASSVQGAGSPLHF. DNA of the CDR3: TGTGCCAGCAGCGTCCAGGGGGCTGGTTCACCCCTCCACTTT.

The chain joins TRBV5-1 to TRBJ1-3, with unresolved D. V gave up 6 bases and J gave up 0 bases, with 7 bases separating them. Germline values: CDR1 SGHRS, CDR2 YFSETQ. The CDR3 covers 13 residues. In nucleotides, the CDR3 is TGCGCCAGCACCCGGGACTCTGGAAACACCATATATTTT. It specifies CASTRDSGNTIYF.

This clone was detected once. The J gene is TRBJ1-4, the V gene TRBV30; no reliable D call. This CDR3 has 14 amino acids. Germline CDR1 GTSNPN, CDR2 SVGIG (reference sequence). Trimming removed 5 bases from V and 6 bases from J, with 16 bases in between. The CDR3 DNA reads as TGTGCCTGGGGGCTTGGTAGGTCGGATGAAAAACTGTTTTTT. The encoded protein is CAWGLGRSDEKLFF.

The rearrangement uses TRBV4-1 and TRBJ2-5; 7 nucleotides line up with TRBD2. CDR1 is MGHRA and CDR2 is YSYEKL in the germline V gene. V lost 2 bases and J lost 5; bases outside the gene matches: 2. The CDR3 is 13 residues long. In DNA form, the CDR3 reads TGCGCCAGCAGCCAATGGCGGGGGGAGACCCAGTACTTC. This codes for CASSQWRGETQYF.

The chain couples TRBV4-1 to TRBJ1-1, with D perhaps matching TRBD1 (5 bases). The CDR3 contains 13 residues. V shed 0 bases and J shed 9 bases, with 11 bases lying between them. Germline V gene sequence: CDR1 MGHRA, CDR2 YSYEKL. The CDR3 DNA reads as TGCGCCAGCAGCCAAGAAATCGGGGGGAAAGCTTTCTTT. The encoded protein is CASSQEIGGKAFF.

The chain combines TRBV27 with TRBJ2-3; 8 bases align to TRBD1. The CDR3 runs to 13 residues. Germline CDR1 MNHEY, CDR2 SMNVEV (reference sequence). J lost 2 bases, V lost 6 bases, and 1 base had no gene match. The chain's CDR3 is CASSRGLTDTQYF. CDR3 DNA sequence: TGTGCCAGCAGCAGGGGGCTCACAGATACGCAGTATTTT.

This chain links TRBV27 with TRBJ2-1; TRBD2 matches 12 bases. V shed 2 bases, J shed 13 bases, and the junction held 9 bases outside the gene matches. This CDR3 has 15 amino acids. The V gene's germline CDR1 is MNHEY and CDR2 SMNVEV (reference sequence). CDR3 in DNA: TGTGCCAGCAGTTTAACCCGACTAGCGGGAGAGAACCAGTTCTTC. This encodes CASSLTRLAGENQFF.

The V and J genes are TRBV2 and TRBJ1-6; D is uncertain. The CDR3 has 13 residues. Germline values: CDR1 SNHLY, CDR2 FYNNEI. Trimming removed 5 bases at V and 0 bases at J, with 2 bases between. The CDR3 sequence is CASSRSYNSPLHF. CDR3 nucleotides: TGTGCCAGCAGTCGCTCCTATAATTCACCCCTCCACTTT.

This clone is a singleton in its sample. CDR3 sequence: CSVGGPLGANTEAFF. CDR3 in DNA: TGCAGCGTTGGGGGGCCACTAGGAGCGAACACTGAAGCTTTCTTT. The chain combines TRBV29-1 with TRBJ1-1; perhaps TRBD1 as D (6 bases). The V end lost 4 bases, the J end lost 1 base, and 16 bases lay between the germline ends. The CDR3 totals 15 residues. CDR1 is SQVTM and CDR2 is ANQGSEA in the germline V gene.

This chain connects TRBV5-1 to TRBJ2-2, with D perhaps TRBD1 (6 bases). CDR1 is SGHRS and CDR2 is YFSETQ in the germline V gene. This CDR3 has 15 residues. The V end lost 0 bases, the J end lost 4 bases, and 10 bases lay between the germline ends. Written as DNA, the CDR3 is TGCGCCAGCAGCTTGGAGGGGGAACTCACCGGGGAGCTGTTTTTT. Translating it yields CASSLEGELTGELFF. Full variable domain (missing parts from reference TRBV5-1 and TRBJ2-2): KAGVTQTPRYLIKTRGQQVTLSCSPISGHRSVSWYQQTPGQGLQFLFEYFSETQRNKGNFPGRFSGRQFSNSRSEMNVSTLELGDSALYLCASSLEGELTGELFFGEGSRLTVL.

This clone was recorded a few times. The V and J genes are TRBV27 and TRBJ1-2; 7 bases match TRBD1. V lost 2 bases, J lost 3 bases, and 0 bases stayed unmatched. The CDR3 extends over 13 amino acids. Per germline, CDR1 MNHEY and CDR2 SMNVEV (reference sequence). Here the CDR3 reads CASSLDRDYGYTF. The DNA of the CDR3 is TGTGCCAGCAGTTTAGACAGGGACTATGGCTACACCTTC.

This clone has a single count. The J gene is TRBJ2-7, the V gene TRBV4-1; TRBD2 might be the D (6 bases). The CDR3 totals 16 residues. CDR1 and CDR2 (germline): MGHRA, YSYEKL. V was trimmed by 1 base and J by 1 base, leaving 14 bases between them. In DNA, the CDR3 is TGCGCCAGCAGCCAAGCGGAGGGTTCTTATTCCTACGAGCAGTACTTC. It codes for CASSQAEGSYSYEQYF.

The chain links TRBV5-4 to TRBJ2-3; D not resolved. Germline V lookup: CDR1 SGHNT, CDR2 YYREEE (reference sequence). The V end lost 0 bases, the J end lost 0 bases, and 8 bases lay between the germline ends. This CDR3 has 15 amino acids. For the CDR3, the DNA is TGTGCCAGCAGCTTGGATTTAAAAAGCACAGATACGCAGTATTTT. Translated: CASSLDLKSTDTQYF.

This chain links TRBV6-6 with TRBJ1-5, with 9 positions matching TRBD1. The V segment lost 6 bases and the J segment 8 bases; nucleotides outside the gene matches: 5. Looked up from germline, CDR1 is MNHNY and CDR2 is SVGAGI (reference sequence). This CDR3 spans 13 amino acids. The CDR3 DNA is TGTGCCAGCAGCGACAGGGGGACAGAGCCCCAGCATTTT. As protein: CASSDRGTEPQHF.

This clone was found a few times. The V call is TRBV6-5, the J call TRBJ1-3, with D tentatively TRBD1 (6 bases). The CDR3 extends over 16 amino acids. In germline, CDR1 is MNHEY, CDR2 SVGAGI. V lost 0 bases and J lost 4, with 13 bases in between. CDR3 region: CASSYSGSRGGNTIYF. The CDR3 DNA follows: TGTGCCAGCAGTTACTCGGGGTCCAGGGGAGGAAACACCATATATTTT.

The chain carries TRBV7-9 and TRBJ1-4, with TRBD1 as a possible D gene (5 bases). Germline values: CDR1 SEHNR, CDR2 FQNEAQ (reference sequence). The germline V and J ends were trimmed by 3 bases and 8 bases, with 16 bases remaining between them. The CDR3 consists of 15 residues. CDR3 sequence reads: CASSLRGGGTEKLFF. DNA of the CDR3: TGTGCCAGCAGCTTGAGAGGAGGAGGGACCGAAAAACTGTTTTTT. The full variable domain, with the rest looked up from reference TRBV7-9 and TRBJ1-4, is DTGVSQNPRHKITKRGQNVTFRCDPISEHNRLYWYRQTLGQGPEFLTYFQNEAQLEKSRLLSDRFSAERPKGSFSTLEIQRTEQGDSAMYLCASSLRGGGTEKLFFGSGTQLSVL.

The rearrangement joins TRBV2 to TRBJ1-2; TRBD1 aligns across 11 bases. With V trimmed by 4 bases and J by 7 bases, 14 bases remained unmatched. Germline values: CDR1 SNHLY, CDR2 FYNNEI. This CDR3 contains 17 residues. The DNA for the CDR3 is TGTGCCAGCAGTGTTAGTGGACAGGGGGCGAGTTTAGGTGGCTACACCTTC. As protein: CASSVSGQGASLGGYTF.

The chain has TRBV12-3 or TRBV12-4 and TRBJ1-1; D is perhaps TRBD1 (5 bases). The CDR3 runs 13 residues. V gave up 0 bases and J gave up 6 bases, with 8 bases separating them. CDR3 amino acids: CASSLAGQPEAFF. CDR3 sequence (DNA): TGTGCCAGCAGTTTAGCGGGGCAACCTGAAGCTTTCTTT.

This sequence joins TRBV5-5 and TRBJ2-7; 9 bases agree with TRBD2. V lost 5 bases to trimming and J lost 5 bases; unmatched junction nucleotides: 14. The V gene's germline CDR1 is SGHKS and CDR2 YYEKEE (reference sequence). This CDR3 comprises 16 residues. CDR3 nucleotide sequence: TGTGCCAGCAGGTCCGCTCTAGCGGGAACGATCCACGAGCAGTACTTC. Translated: CASRSALAGTIHEQYF.